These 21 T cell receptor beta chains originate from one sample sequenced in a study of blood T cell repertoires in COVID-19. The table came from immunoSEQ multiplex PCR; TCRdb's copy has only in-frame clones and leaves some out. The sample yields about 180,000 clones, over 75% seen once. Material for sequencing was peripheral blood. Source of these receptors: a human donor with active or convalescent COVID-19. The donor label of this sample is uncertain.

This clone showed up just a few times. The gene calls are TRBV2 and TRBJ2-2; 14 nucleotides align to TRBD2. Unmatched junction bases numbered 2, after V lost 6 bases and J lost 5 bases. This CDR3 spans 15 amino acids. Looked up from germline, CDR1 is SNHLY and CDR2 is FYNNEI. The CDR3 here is CASRRTSGRTGELFF. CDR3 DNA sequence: TGTGCCAGCAGAAGGACTAGCGGGAGGACCGGGGAGCTGTTTTTT.

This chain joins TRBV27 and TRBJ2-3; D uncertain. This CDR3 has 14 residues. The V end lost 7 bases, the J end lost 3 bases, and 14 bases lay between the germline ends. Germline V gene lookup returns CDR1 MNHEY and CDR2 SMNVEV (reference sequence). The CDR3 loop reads CASTDLERTDTQYF. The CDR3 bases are TGTGCCAGCACAGACCTCGAGAGGACAGATACGCAGTATTTT.

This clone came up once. The CDR3 is CASSRGGEVTTYNSPLHF. DNA for the CDR3: TGCGCCAGCAGCCGAGGGGGGGAGGTTACCACCTATAATTCACCCCTCCACTTT. This chain connects TRBV4-1 to TRBJ1-6; maybe TRBD1 (6 bases). Germline-derived CDR1 and CDR2 are MGHRA and YSYEKL. The CDR3 has 18 amino acids. Trimming shortened V by 4 bases and J by 2 bases, and 18 bases separated the two germline ends.

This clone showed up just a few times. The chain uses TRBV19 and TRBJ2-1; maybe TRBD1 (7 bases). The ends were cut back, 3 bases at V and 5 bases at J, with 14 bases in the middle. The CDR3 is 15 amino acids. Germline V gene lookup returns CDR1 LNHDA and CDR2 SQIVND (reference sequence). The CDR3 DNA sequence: TGTGCCAGTAGTATCGGTGGAGGGGGCCACAATGAGCAGTTCTTC. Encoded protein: CASSIGGGGHNEQFF. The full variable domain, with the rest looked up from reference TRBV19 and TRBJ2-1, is DGGITQSPKYLFRKEGQNVTLSCEQNLNHDAMYWYRQDPGQGLRLIYYSQIVNDFQKGDIAEGYSVSREKKESFPLTVTSAQKNPTAFYLCASSIGGGGHNEQFFGPGTRLTVL.

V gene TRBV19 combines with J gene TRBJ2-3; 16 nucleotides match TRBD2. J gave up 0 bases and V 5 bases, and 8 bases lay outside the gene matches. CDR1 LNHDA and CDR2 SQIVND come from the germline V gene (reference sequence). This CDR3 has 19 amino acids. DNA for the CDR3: TGTGCCAGTAGTCGGGGACTAGCGGGAGGGCCGGTAAGCACAGATACGCAGTATTTT. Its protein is CASSRGLAGGPVSTDTQYF.

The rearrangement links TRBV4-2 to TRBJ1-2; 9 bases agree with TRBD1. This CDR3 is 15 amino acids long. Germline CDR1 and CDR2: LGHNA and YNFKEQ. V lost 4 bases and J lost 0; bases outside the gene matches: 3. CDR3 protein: CASSPGQGANYGYTF. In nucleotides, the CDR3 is TGTGCCAGCAGCCCGGGACAGGGAGCTAACTATGGCTACACCTTC.

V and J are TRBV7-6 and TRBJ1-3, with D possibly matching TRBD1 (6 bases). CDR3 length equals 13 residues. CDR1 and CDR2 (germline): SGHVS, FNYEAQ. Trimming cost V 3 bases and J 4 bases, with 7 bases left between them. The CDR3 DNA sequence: TGTGCCAGCAGCTTGCAGGGGGGAAACACCATATATTTT. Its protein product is CASSLQGGNTIYF.

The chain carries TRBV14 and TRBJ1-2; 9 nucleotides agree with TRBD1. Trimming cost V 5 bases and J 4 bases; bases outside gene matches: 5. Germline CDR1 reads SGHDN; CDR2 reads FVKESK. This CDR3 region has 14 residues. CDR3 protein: CASSGTGRGYGYTF. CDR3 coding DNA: TGTGCCAGCAGCGGGACAGGGCGGGGCTATGGCTACACCTTC.

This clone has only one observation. CDR3 region: CASSFGQGESSYNSPLHF. The DNA for the CDR3 is TGTGCCAGCAGTTTCGGACAGGGAGAAAGCTCCTATAATTCACCCCTCCACTTT. J is TRBJ1-6 and V is TRBV28; TRBD1 agrees at 8 bases. Germline values: CDR1 MDHEN, CDR2 SYDVKM. V shed 3 bases and J 0 bases; nucleotides not matched to a gene: 7. The CDR3 has 18 amino acids.

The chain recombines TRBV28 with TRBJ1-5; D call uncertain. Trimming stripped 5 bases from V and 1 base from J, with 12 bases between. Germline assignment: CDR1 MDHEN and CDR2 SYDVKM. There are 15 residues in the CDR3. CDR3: CASSGRRESNQPQHF. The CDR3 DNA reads TGTGCCAGCAGTGGCCGCCGGGAGAGCAATCAGCCCCAGCATTTT.

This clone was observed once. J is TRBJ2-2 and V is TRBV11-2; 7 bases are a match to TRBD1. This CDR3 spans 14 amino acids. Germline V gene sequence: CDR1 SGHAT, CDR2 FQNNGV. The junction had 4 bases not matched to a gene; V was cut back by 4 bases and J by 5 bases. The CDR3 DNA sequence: TGTGCCAGCAGCTCACAGGGGTGGACCGGGGAGCTGTTTTTT. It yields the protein CASSSQGWTGELFF. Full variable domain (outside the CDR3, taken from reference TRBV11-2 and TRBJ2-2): EAGVAQSPRYKIIEKRQSVAFWCNPISGHATLYWYQQILGQGPKLLIQFQNNGVVDDSQLPKDRFSAERLKGVDSTLKIQPAKLEDSAVYLCASSSQGWTGELFFGEGSRLTVL.

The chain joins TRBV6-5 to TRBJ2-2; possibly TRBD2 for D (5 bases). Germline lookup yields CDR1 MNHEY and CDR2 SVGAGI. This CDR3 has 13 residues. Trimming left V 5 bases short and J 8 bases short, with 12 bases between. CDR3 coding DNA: TGTGCCAGCAGTACTAGACTCGGGGGGGAGCTGTTTTTT. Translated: CASSTRLGGELFF.

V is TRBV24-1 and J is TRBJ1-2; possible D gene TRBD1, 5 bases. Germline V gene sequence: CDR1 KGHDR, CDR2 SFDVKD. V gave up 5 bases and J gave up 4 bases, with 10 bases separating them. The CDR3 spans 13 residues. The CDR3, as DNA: TGTGCCACCAGTGGCGGGACGGCCTATGGCTACACCTTC. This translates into CATSGGTAYGYTF.

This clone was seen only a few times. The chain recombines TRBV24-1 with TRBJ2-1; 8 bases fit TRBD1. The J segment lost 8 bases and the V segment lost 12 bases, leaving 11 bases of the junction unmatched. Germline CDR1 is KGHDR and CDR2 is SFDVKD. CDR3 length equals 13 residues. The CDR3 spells CAVSPGQGDEQFF. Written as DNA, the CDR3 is TGTGCCGTCAGCCCCGGACAGGGCGATGAGCAGTTCTTC.

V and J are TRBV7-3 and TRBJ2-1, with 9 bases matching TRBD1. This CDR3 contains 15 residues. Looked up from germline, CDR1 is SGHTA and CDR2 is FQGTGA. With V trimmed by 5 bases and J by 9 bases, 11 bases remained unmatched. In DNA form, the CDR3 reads TGTGCCAGCAGCGTTACAGGGGGCTGGGTCGGTGAGCAGTTCTTC. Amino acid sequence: CASSVTGGWVGEQFF. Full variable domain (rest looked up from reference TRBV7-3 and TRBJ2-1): GAGVSQTPSNKVTEKGKYVELRCDPISGHTALYWYRQSLGQGPEFLIYFQGTGAADDSGLPNDRFFAVRPEGSVSTLKIQRTERGDSAVYLCASSVTGGWVGEQFFGPGTRLTVL.

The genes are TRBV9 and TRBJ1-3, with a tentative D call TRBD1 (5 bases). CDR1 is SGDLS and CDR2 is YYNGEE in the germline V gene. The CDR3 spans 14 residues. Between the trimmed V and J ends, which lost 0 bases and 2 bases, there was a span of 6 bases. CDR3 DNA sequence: TGTGCCAGCAGCGTAGCACAGGCTGGAAACACCATATATTTT. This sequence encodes CASSVAQAGNTIYF.

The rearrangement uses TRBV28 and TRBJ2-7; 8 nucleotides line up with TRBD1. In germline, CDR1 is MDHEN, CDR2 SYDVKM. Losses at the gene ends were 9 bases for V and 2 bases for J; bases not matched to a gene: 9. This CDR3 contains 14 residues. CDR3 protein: CASQPGGLTYEQYF. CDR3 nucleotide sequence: TGTGCCAGTCAACCAGGGGGCCTTACCTACGAGCAGTACTTC.

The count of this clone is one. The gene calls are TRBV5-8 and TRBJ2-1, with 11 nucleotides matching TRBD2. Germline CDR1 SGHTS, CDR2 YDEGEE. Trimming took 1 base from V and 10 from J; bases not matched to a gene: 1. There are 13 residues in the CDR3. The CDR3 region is CASSLSSGREQFF. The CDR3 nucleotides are TGTGCCAGCAGCTTGTCTAGCGGGAGGGAGCAGTTCTTC. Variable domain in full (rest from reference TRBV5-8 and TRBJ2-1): EAGVTQSPTHLIKTRGQQATLRCSPISGHTSVYWYQQALGLGLQFLLWYDEGEERNRGNFPPRFSGRQFPNYSSELNVNALELEDSALYLCASSLSSGREQFFGPGTRLTVL.

CDR3 amino acids: CAISGTGGSINEQFF. CDR3 coding DNA: TGTGCCATCAGTGGAACAGGGGGGTCCATCAATGAGCAGTTCTTC. The chain is built from TRBV10-3 and TRBJ2-1, with 8 bases identical to TRBD1. This CDR3 comprises 15 residues. V lost 4 bases to trimming and J lost 6 bases; unmatched junction nucleotides: 8. The V gene's germline CDR1 is ENHRY and CDR2 SYGVKD.

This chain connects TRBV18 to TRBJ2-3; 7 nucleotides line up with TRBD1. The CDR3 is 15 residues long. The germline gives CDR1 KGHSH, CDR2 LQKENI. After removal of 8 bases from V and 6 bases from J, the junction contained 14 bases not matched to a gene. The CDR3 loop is CASKLGTVSRDTQYF. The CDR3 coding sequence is TGTGCCAGCAAACTCGGGACAGTGTCAAGGGATACGCAGTATTTT.

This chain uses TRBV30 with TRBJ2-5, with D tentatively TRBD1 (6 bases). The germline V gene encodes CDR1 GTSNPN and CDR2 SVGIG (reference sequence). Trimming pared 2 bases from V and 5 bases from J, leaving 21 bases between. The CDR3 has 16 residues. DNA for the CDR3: TGTGCCTGGAGTTTCAGGGGATGGAGTCAGACGGAGACCCAGTACTTC. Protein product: CAWSFRGWSQTETQYF.